The 23 T cell receptor beta chains in this list originate from one sample, sequenced in a study of T cell responses to AZD1222 COVID-19 vaccine. The data were produced by immunoSEQ multiplex PCR, yet TCRdb's version contains in-frame clones alone and is incomplete. The data show approximately 70,000 clones, about four fifths seen once. The sample consisted of peripheral blood, taken on day 0 of AZD1222 vaccination. The source of these receptors is an adult in good health.

This chain links TRBV19 with TRBJ1-3; 7 bases line up with TRBD1. The germline V gene has CDR1 LNHDA and CDR2 SQIVND (reference sequence). The V and J ends lost 6 bases and 7 bases, in that order; junction bases with no gene match: 9. The CDR3 runs to 14 residues. CDR3 nucleotides: TGTGCCAGTAGGAGCGTGGCAGGGGGGAACACCATATATTTT. It encodes CASRSVAGGNTIYF.

This clone appeared a few times. The V and J genes are TRBV28 and TRBJ2-7, with 7 bases that match TRBD1. Germline CDR1 MDHEN, CDR2 SYDVKM. The junction had 19 bases not matched to a gene; V was cut back by 6 bases and J by 2 bases. The CDR3 consists of 18 residues. CDR3 nucleotide sequence: TGTGCCAGCAGGAGCACAGGGGTATTATTGAGGGGAACCTACGAGCAGTACTTC. Amino acids: CASRSTGVLLRGTYEQYF. The whole variable domain, remainder taken from reference TRBV28 and TRBJ2-7, is DVKVTQSSRYLVKRTGEKVFLECVQDMDHENMFWYRQDPGLGLRLIYFSYDVKMKEKGDIPEGYSVSREKKERFSLILESASTNQTSMYLCASRSTGVLLRGTYEQYFGPGTRLTVT.

This chain connects TRBV20-1 to TRBJ1-4, with D perhaps TRBD1 (6 bases). CDR1 and CDR2 (germline): DFQATT, SNEGSKA (reference sequence). CDR3 size: 13 residues. V shed 3 bases and J shed 10 bases, with 15 bases lying between them. The CDR3 spells CSASPGAEGKLFF. The CDR3 region has the DNA TGCAGTGCTAGTCCAGGGGCGGAGGGAAAACTGTTTTTT.

This clone came up a few times. Germline and junction disagree at one end, which may indicate a read error. The rearrangement links TRBV11-2 to TRBJ1-1; D is possibly TRBD1 (6 bases). The CDR3 has 12 amino acids. CDR1 is SGHAT and CDR2 is FQNNGV in the germline V gene. The CDR3 spells CASSLDRFEAFF. In nucleotides, the CDR3 is TGTGCCAGCAGCCTAGACAGGTTTGAAGCTTTCTTT.

In its sample, this clone was seen once. The chain has TRBV29-1 and TRBJ1-1; 9 bases fit TRBD1. The germline CDR1 and CDR2 sequences are SQVTM and ANQGSEA. This CDR3 has 15 residues. The trim removed 4 bases at V and 5 bases at J, leaving 11 bases unmatched. CDR3 region: CSVVGTGRRLTEAFF. The DNA for the CDR3 is TGCAGCGTTGTCGGGACAGGGAGGCGACTTACTGAAGCTTTCTTT.

V and J are TRBV30 and TRBJ1-6, with a weak D call TRBD1 (5 bases). Germline CDR1 and CDR2: GTSNPN and SVGIG (reference sequence). V lost 5 bases, J lost 0 bases, and 17 bases lay in between. The CDR3 has 17 residues. The chain's CDR3 is CAWFPQGLSSYNSPLHF. In nucleotides, the CDR3 is TGTGCCTGGTTTCCTCAGGGTCTTAGCTCCTATAATTCACCCCTCCACTTT.

This chain links TRBV6-6 with TRBJ1-2, with a tentative D call TRBD1 (5 bases). The CDR3 length is 14 residues. The germline V and J ends were trimmed by 6 bases and 4 bases, with 15 bases remaining between them. Germline V gives CDR1 MNHNY, CDR2 SVGAGI (reference sequence). DNA for the CDR3: TGTGCCAGCAGCCCTCCAGGGCCTTCCTATGGCTACACCTTC. Its translation: CASSPPGPSYGYTF.

This clone was observed a handful of times. The chain couples TRBV5-4 to TRBJ2-3; 7 bases match TRBD2. The CDR3 spans 18 residues. Looked up from germline, CDR1 is SGHNT and CDR2 is YYREEE (reference sequence). The V and J ends lost 3 bases and 5 bases, in that order; junction bases with no gene match: 18. The CDR3 loop reads CASSSPFDLAVKEDTQYF. CDR3 nucleotide sequence: TGTGCCAGCAGCTCTCCCTTTGATCTAGCGGTCAAGGAAGATACGCAGTATTTT.

The chain has TRBV28 and TRBJ1-2; D uncertain. This CDR3 spans 10 amino acids. Germline V CDR1 and CDR2: MDHEN, SYDVKM. The V gene lost 6 bases and the J gene lost 5 bases, with 4 bases spanning the gap. The CDR3 protein is CASRRYGYTF. The CDR3 nucleotides read TGTGCCAGCAGACGATATGGCTACACCTTC.

The rearrangement links TRBV18 to TRBJ1-4; D unclear. The CDR3 has 19 residues. With 2 bases removed from V and 4 bases from J, the gap between germline ends came to 23 bases. Germline-derived CDR1 and CDR2 are KGHSH and LQKENI. The CDR3 loop reads CASSPKNSPLNQNNEKLFF. The CDR3 coding sequence is TGTGCCAGCTCACCAAAGAACAGCCCGCTCAATCAGAATAATGAAAAACTGTTTTTT.

The V and J genes are TRBV3-1 (or the pseudogene TRBV3-2) and TRBJ1-6; D uncertain. Germline V lookup: CDR1 LGHDT, CDR2 YNNKEL (reference sequence). The CDR3 consists of 15 residues. V was cut by 4 bases and J by 14 bases, with 21 bases left in between. The CDR3 loop reads CASSRAGSFKGSLHF. DNA for the CDR3: TGTGCCAGCAGCCGGGCCGGGTCCTTCAAGGGATCCCTCCACTTT.

The chain joins TRBV7-2 to TRBJ1-6; no clear D gene. The CDR3 covers 17 residues. The germline V gene encodes CDR1 SGHTA and CDR2 FQGNSA. The germline V and J ends were trimmed by 6 bases and 0 bases, with 15 bases remaining between them. CDR3 sequence (DNA): TGTGCCAGCAGAACACCGCCGGGCAGCTCCTATAATTCACCCCTCCACTTT. Protein: CASRTPPGSSYNSPLHF. The full variable domain, with the rest looked up from reference TRBV7-2 and TRBJ1-6, is GAGVSQSPSNKVTEKGKDVELRCDPISGHTALYWYRQSLGQGLEFLIYFQGNSAPDKSGLPSDRFSAERTGGSVSTLTIQRTQQEDSAVYLCASRTPPGSSYNSPLHFGNGTRLTVT.

The CDR3 nucleotides read TGTGCCAGCAGCCCGGGCCCTCATCAGCCCCAGCATTTT. This codes for CASSPGPHQPQHF. The rearrangement uses TRBV9 and TRBJ1-5; no clear D. The CDR3 is 13 amino acids. V was cut by 4 bases and J by 5 bases, with 10 bases left in between. The germline V gene encodes CDR1 SGDLS and CDR2 YYNGEE.

This clone was seen a handful of times. The V gene is TRBV6-2 or TRBV6-3, the J gene TRBJ2-7, with 8 bases identical to TRBD2. Germline assignment: CDR1 MNHEY and CDR2 SVGEGT. This CDR3 contains 16 residues. The trim removed 4 bases at V and 2 bases at J, leaving 10 bases unmatched. The CDR3 nucleotides are TGTGCCAGCAGTTTCGAACCCGGGCGGGGGGCCTACGAGCAGTACTTC. It codes for CASSFEPGRGAYEQYF.

The rearrangement links TRBV5-1 to TRBJ2-3; D might be TRBD2 (6 bases). V shed 5 bases and J shed 5 bases, with 6 bases lying between them. The CDR3 extends over 11 amino acids. Germline V lookup: CDR1 SGHRS, CDR2 YFSETQ. The CDR3 DNA reads as TGCGCCAGCAGGGGGGGAGATACGCAGTATTTT. Its protein is CASRGGDTQYF.

To note about this clone: The junction does not match germline at one end; this may be a read error. The sample holds other DNA sequences that translate to the same CDR3. This chain links TRBV27 with TRBJ2-6, with D possibly matching TRBD1 (5 bases). CDR3 length equals 14 residues. Per the germline V gene, CDR1 is MNHEY and CDR2 is SMNVEV (reference sequence). The CDR3 nucleotides read TGTGCCAGCAGTCTCCGCTCTGGGGCTAACGTCCTGACTTTC. Translation: CASSLRSGANVLTF. Based on the CDR3 plus reference TRBV27 and TRBJ2-6, the full variable domain is EAQVTQNPRYLITVTGKKLTVTCSQNMNHEYMSWYRQDPGLGLRQIYYSMNVEVTDKGDVPEGYKVSRKEKRNFPLILESPSPNQTSLYFCASSLRSGANVLTFGAGSRLTVL.

V and J are TRBV28 and TRBJ1-3; a possible D gene is TRBD1 (5 bases). Trimming took off 5 bases at V and 0 bases at J, with 17 bases between the two ends. Per the germline V gene, CDR1 is MDHEN and CDR2 is SYDVKM. The CDR3 spans 17 residues. The chain's CDR3 is CASSPAGLGDSGNTIYF. The CDR3 coding sequence is TGTGCCAGCAGTCCAGCAGGGTTGGGGGACTCTGGAAACACCATATATTTT.

This clone was observed a few times. J is TRBJ2-7 and V is TRBV5-4, with TRBD1 identical over 10 bases. The ends lost 2 bases at V and 7 bases at J; junction bases unmatched: 9. This CDR3 is built from 15 residues. CDR1 and CDR2 from the germline V gene are SGHNT and YYREEE (reference sequence). CDR3 sequence (DNA): TGTGCCAGCAGCTTCGGGAGACAGGGGGCGCGTGAGCAGTACTTC. Translation gives CASSFGRQGAREQYF. The whole variable domain, filled in from reference TRBV5-4 and TRBJ2-7, reads ETGVTQSPTHLIKTRGQQVTLRCSSQSGHNTVSWYQQALGQGPQFIFQYYREEENGRGNFPPRFSGLQFPNYSSELNVNALELDDSALYLCASSFGRQGAREQYFGPGTRLTVT.

The V and J genes are TRBV10-1 and TRBJ1-3; D is unclear. The CDR3 consists of 13 residues. From germline, CDR1 is WNHNN and CDR2 SYGVQD (reference sequence). The V and J ends lost 8 bases and 0 bases respectively, with 8 bases between them. This CDR3 is CASGESSGNTIYF. The CDR3 region has the DNA TGCGCCAGCGGGGAAAGCTCTGGAAACACCATATATTTT.

The V call is TRBV28, the J call TRBJ2-5; tentatively, D is TRBD1 (6 bases). The CDR3 totals 15 residues. Germline-derived CDR1 and CDR2 are MDHEN and SYDVKM. The V and J ends lost 8 bases and 2 bases respectively, with 18 bases between them. CDR3 protein: CASSKGRGKQETQYF. In nucleotides, the CDR3 is TGTGCCAGCTCTAAAGGCAGGGGTAAACAAGAGACCCAGTACTTC. The full variable domain, completed using reference TRBV28 and TRBJ2-5, is DVKVTQSSRYLVKRTGEKVFLECVQDMDHENMFWYRQDPGLGLRLIYFSYDVKMKEKGDIPEGYSVSREKKERFSLILESASTNQTSMYLCASSKGRGKQETQYFGPGTRLLVL.

The chain has TRBV6-5 and TRBJ1-1; perhaps TRBD1 as D (6 bases). From germline, CDR1 is MNHEY and CDR2 SVGAGI. CDR3 length: 15 residues. V was trimmed by 6 bases and J by 0 bases, leaving 14 bases between them. In DNA, the CDR3 is TGTGCCAGCAGCCGAGGGGGGGGAGTGAACACTGAAGCTTTCTTT. Translating it yields CASSRGGGVNTEAFF.

V usage is TRBV27 and J usage is TRBJ1-5, with 8 bases aligning to TRBD1. Unmatched junction bases numbered 2, after V lost 2 bases and J lost 5 bases. Germline loops: CDR1 MNHEY, CDR2 SMNVEV (reference sequence). The CDR3 runs 14 residues. The CDR3 is CASSLGTGYQPQHF. The CDR3 coding sequence is TGTGCCAGCAGTTTAGGGACAGGATATCAGCCCCAGCATTTT.

The V gene is TRBV7-3, the J gene TRBJ2-7; D perhaps matches TRBD1 (5 bases). Per germline, CDR1 SGHTA and CDR2 FQGTGA. The CDR3 loop spans 14 amino acids. The V and J ends lost 2 bases and 0 bases respectively, with 8 bases between them. The CDR3 DNA follows: TGTGCCAGCAGCTTAGGCGACAGCTCCTACGAGCAGTACTTC. It codes for CASSLGDSSYEQYF.